Listed here are 5 T cell receptor beta chains from one sample, sequenced in a study of CD8 T cells in Susac syndrome. Random hexamers were used to reverse transcribe an amount of roughly 0.45 to 1 ug RNA. Using its own MiXCR run on the immunoSEQ multiplex PCR reads, TCRdb lists one record per CDR3 protein. The sample consists of about 47,000 distinct CDR3 sequences, around 92% of them appearing once. Sequenced material: CD8+ T cells from PBMCs. Receptors were obtained from a human donor in good health.

V usage is TRBV9 and J usage is TRBJ2-3; 15 bases agree with TRBD2. This CDR3 is built from 16 residues. V dropped 6 bases and J dropped 4; count of bases not matched to a gene: 6. Germline CDR1 reads SGDLS; CDR2 reads YYNGEE. Here the CDR3 reads CASNKGLAGGPDTQYF. DNA of the CDR3: TGTGCCAGCAATAAGGGACTAGCGGGAGGCCCAGATACGCAGTATTTT.

This clonotype occurred once. This chain links TRBV12-3 or TRBV12-4 with TRBJ2-2, with D uncertain. This CDR3 spans 15 amino acids. V was pared by 4 bases and J by 0 bases, with 9 bases between. This chain's CDR3 is CASSSSGTNTGELFF. As DNA, the CDR3 is TGTGCCAGCAGTTCCTCAGGAACGAACACCGGGGAGCTGTTTTTT.

This sequence joins TRBV5-1 and TRBJ1-6; D unclear. The germline V gene has CDR1 SGHRS and CDR2 YFSETQ. The CDR3 extends over 14 amino acids. V lost 0 bases, J lost 10 bases, and 11 bases lay in between. The CDR3 nucleotides read TGCGCCAGCAGCTTGGTTGGGGTGGAATCACCCCTCCACTTT. Translating it yields CASSLVGVESPLHF.

V usage is TRBV6-1 and J usage is TRBJ2-1, with 7 bases matching TRBD1. V lost 11 bases to trimming and J lost 10 bases; unmatched junction nucleotides: 11. CDR3 length: 12 residues. The germline CDR1 and CDR2 sequences are MNHNS and SASEGT. The CDR3 sequence is CAATLGQLEQFF. CDR3 DNA: TGTGCCGCCACCTTGGGACAGTTGGAGCAGTTCTTC.

The rearrangement joins TRBV6-1 to TRBJ2-1, with D unclear. Per germline, CDR1 MNHNS and CDR2 SASEGT. The CDR3 is 13 amino acids. With 6 bases removed from V and 8 bases from J, the gap between germline ends came to 14 bases. This CDR3 reads CASSGRMGDEQFF. DNA for the CDR3: TGTGCCAGCAGCGGTAGAATGGGCGATGAGCAGTTCTTC.